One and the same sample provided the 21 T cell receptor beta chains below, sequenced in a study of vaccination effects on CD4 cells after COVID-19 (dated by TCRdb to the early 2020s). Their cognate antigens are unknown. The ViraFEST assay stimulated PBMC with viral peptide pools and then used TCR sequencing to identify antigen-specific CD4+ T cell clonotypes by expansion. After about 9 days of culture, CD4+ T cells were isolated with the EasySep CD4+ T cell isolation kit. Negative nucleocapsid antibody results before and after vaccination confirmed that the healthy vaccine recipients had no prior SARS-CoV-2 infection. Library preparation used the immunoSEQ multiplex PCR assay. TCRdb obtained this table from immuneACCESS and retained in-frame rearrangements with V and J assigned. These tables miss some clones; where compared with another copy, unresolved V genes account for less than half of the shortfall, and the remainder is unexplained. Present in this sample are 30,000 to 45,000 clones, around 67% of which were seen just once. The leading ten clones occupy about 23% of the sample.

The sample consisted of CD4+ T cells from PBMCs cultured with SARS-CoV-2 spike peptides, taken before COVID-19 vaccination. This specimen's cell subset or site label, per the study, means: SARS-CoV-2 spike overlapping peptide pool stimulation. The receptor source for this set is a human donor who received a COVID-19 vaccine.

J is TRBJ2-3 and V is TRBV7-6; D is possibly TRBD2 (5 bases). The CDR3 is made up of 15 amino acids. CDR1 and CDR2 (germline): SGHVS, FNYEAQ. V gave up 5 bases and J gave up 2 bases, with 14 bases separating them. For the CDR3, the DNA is TGTGCCAGCAGCCGGACCGGACTGACCACAGATACGCAGTATTTT. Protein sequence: CASSRTGLTTDTQYF. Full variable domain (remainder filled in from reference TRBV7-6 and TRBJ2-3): GAGVSQSPRYKVTKRGQDVALRCDPISGHVSLYWYRQALGQGPEFLTYFNYEAQQDKSGLPNDRFSAERPEGSISTLTIQRTEQRDSAMYRCASSRTGLTTDTQYFGPGTRLTVL.

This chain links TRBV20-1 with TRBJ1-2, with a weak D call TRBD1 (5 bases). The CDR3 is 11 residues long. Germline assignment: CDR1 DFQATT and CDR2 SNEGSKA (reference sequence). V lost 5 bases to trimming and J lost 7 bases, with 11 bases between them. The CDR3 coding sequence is TGCAGTGCTTTTACGGGGGTTGGCTACACCTTC. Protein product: CSAFTGVGYTF.

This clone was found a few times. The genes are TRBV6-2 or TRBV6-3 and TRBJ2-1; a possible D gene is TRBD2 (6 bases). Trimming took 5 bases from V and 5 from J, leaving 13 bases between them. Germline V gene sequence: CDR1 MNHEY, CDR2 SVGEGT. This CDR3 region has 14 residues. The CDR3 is CASSRLVRHNEQFF. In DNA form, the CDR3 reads TGTGCCAGCAGTCGACTAGTCCGTCACAATGAGCAGTTCTTC.

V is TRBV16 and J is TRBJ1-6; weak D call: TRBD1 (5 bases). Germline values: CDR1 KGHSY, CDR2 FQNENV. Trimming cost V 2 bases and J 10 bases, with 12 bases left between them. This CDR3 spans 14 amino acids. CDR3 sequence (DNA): TGTGCCAGCAGCCAAGGGGGGATACGCTCACCCCTCCACTTT. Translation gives CASSQGGIRSPLHF.

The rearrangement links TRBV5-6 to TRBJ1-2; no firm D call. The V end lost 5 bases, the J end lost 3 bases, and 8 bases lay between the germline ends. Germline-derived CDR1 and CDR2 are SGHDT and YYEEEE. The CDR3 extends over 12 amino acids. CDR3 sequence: CASSSDYYGYTF. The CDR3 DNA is TGTGCCAGCAGTTCGGACTACTATGGCTACACCTTC. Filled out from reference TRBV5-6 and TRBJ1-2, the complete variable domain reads DAGVTQSPTHLIKTRGQQVTLRCSPKSGHDTVSWYQQALGQGPQFIFQYYEEEERQRGNFPDRFSGHQFPNYSSELNVNALLLGDSALYLCASSSDYYGYTFGSGTRLTVV.

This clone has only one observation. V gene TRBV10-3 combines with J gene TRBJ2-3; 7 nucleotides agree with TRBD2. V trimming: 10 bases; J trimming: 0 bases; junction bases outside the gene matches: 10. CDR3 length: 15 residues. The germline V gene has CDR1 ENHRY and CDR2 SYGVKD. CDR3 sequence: CASGDYRQSTDTQYF. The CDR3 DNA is TGTGCCAGCGGGGACTATCGTCAAAGCACAGATACGCAGTATTTT.

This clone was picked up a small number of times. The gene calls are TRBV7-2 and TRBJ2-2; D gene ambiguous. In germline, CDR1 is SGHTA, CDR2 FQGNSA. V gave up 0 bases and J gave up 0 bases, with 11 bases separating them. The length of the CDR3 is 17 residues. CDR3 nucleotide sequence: TGTGCCAGCAGCTTAGCGCTGTTTAGGTCGAACACCGGGGAGCTGTTTTTT. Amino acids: CASSLALFRSNTGELFF.

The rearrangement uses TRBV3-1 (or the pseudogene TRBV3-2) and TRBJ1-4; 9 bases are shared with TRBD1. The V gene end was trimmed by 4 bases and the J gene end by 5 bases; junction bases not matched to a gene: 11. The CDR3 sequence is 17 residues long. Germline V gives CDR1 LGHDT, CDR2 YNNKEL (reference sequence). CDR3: CASSPNHGGTGNEKLFF. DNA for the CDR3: TGTGCCAGCAGCCCCAACCACGGCGGGACAGGGAATGAAAAACTGTTTTTT.

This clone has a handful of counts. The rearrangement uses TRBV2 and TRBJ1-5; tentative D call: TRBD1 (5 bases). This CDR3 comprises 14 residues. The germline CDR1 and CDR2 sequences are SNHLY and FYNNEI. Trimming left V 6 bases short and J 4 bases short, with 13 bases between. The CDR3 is CASRTGRGNQPQHF. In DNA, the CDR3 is TGTGCCAGCAGGACGGGACGGGGGAATCAGCCCCAGCATTTT.

The CDR3 protein is CASSPWTGSYEQYF. Written as DNA, the CDR3 is TGTGCCAGCAGCCCGTGGACGGGAAGCTACGAGCAGTACTTC. The chain is built from TRBV11-2 and TRBJ2-7; D perhaps matches TRBD2 (5 bases). The CDR3 sequence is 14 residues long. The ends were cut back, 5 bases at V and 3 bases at J, with 14 bases in the middle. Germline CDR1 reads SGHAT; CDR2 reads FQNNGV.

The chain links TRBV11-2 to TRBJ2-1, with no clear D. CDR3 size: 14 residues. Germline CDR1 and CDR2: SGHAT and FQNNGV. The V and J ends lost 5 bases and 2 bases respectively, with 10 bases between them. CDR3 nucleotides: TGTGCCAGCAGCCCCCCCCCAGCCTACAATGAGCAGTTCTTC. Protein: CASSPPPAYNEQFF.

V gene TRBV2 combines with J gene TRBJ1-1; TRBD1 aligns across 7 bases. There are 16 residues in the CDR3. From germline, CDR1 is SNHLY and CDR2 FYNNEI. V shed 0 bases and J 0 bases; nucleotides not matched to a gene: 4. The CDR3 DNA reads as TGTGCCAGCAGTGAAGCGCTGGGACAGCTGAACACTGAAGCTTTCTTT. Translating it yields CASSEALGQLNTEAFF.

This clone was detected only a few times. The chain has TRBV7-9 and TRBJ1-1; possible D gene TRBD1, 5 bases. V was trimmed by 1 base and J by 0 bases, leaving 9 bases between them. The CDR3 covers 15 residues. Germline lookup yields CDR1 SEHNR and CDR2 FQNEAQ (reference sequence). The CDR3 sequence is CASSLDGAVNTEAFF. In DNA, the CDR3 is TGTGCCAGCAGCTTAGATGGGGCCGTGAACACTGAAGCTTTCTTT.

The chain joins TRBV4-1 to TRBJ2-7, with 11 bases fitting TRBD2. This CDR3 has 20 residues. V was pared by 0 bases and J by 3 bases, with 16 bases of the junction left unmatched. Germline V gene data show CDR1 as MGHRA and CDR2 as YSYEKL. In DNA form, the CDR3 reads TGCGCCAGCAGCCAAGATCAGCGGGTAACGGGGCTAGCGGGGGGCTACGAGCAGTACTTC. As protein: CASSQDQRVTGLAGGYEQYF.

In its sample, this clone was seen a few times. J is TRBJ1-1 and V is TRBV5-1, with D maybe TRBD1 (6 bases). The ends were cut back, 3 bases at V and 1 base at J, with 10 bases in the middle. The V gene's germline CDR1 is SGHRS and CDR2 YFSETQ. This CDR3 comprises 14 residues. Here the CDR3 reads CASSWGGANTEAFF. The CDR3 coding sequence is TGCGCCAGCAGCTGGGGGGGGGCGAACACTGAAGCTTTCTTT.

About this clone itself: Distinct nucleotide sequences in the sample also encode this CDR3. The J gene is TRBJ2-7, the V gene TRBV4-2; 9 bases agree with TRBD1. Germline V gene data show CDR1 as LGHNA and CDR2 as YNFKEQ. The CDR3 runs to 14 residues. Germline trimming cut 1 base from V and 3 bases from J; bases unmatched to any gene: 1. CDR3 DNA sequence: TGTGCCAGCAGCCAAGGACAGGGGGACTACGAGCAGTACTTC. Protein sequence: CASSQGQGDYEQYF.

Here the CDR3 DNA reads TGTGCCAGCAGTGACTCGGGACAGGGGACAGATACGCAGTATTTT. Translation: CASSDSGQGTDTQYF. The chain has TRBV6-4 and TRBJ2-3; 10 bases align to TRBD1. J was trimmed by 3 bases and V by 0 bases; bases with no gene match: 0. From germline, CDR1 is MRHNA and CDR2 SNTAGT. The length of the CDR3 is 15 residues.

The CDR3 sequence: CASSLAAGVGSYNEQFF. The CDR3 nucleotides are TGTGCCAGCAGCTTGGCAGCGGGAGTAGGCTCCTACAATGAGCAGTTCTTC. This chain joins TRBV5-4 and TRBJ2-1; the match to TRBD2 covers 8 bases. V lost 0 bases and J lost 0; bases outside the gene matches: 5. The CDR3 has 17 amino acids. Germline values: CDR1 SGHNT, CDR2 YYREEE (reference sequence).

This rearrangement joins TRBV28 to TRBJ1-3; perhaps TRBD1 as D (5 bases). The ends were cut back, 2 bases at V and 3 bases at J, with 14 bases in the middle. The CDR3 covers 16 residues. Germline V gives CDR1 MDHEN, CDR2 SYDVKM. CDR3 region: CASSLSLGQGGNTIYF. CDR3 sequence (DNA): TGTGCCAGCAGTTTAAGTCTCGGGCAGGGTGGAAACACCATATATTTT.

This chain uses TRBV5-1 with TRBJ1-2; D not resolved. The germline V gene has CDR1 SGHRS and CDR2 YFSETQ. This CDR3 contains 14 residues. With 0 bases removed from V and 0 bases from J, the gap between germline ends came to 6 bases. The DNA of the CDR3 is TGCGCCAGCAGCTTGGACAGTACTAACTATGGCTACACCTTC. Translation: CASSLDSTNYGYTF.

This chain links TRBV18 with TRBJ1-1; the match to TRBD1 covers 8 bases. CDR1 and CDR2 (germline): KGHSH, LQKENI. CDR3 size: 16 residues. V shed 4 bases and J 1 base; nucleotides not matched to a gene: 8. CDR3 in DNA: TGTGCCAGCTCACACCAACCCGGGACAGGGAACACTGAAGCTTTCTTT. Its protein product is CASSHQPGTGNTEAFF.